These T cell receptor beta chains were read from a single sample in a study of shared clonotypes between healthy human individuals. TCRdb's copy holds only in-frame clones and misses some; the assay was immunoSEQ multiplex PCR. The sample has around 2.1 million clones; around 95% are singletons. The specimen was naive CD4+ T cells sorted from blood. These receptors originate from a young man in good health. CDR3s include the opening cysteine and the closing phenylalanine or tryptophan. D genes are given only for firm matches. Clone size is not always given. Where it is, it says once, few, many or a class for expanded clones.

.	.	TRBV4-3	TRBJ1-3	TGCGCCAGCAGCCAAGCCGCAACCTTCTCTGGAAACACCATATATTTT	CASSQAATFSGNTIYF
.	TRBD1	TRBV27	TRBJ2-7	TGTGCCAGCAGTTCGAGGACAGGGGGCTATGTATACGAGCAGTACTTC	CASSSRTGGYVYEQYF
.	.	TRBV6-6	TRBJ1-4	TGTGCCAGCAGTTCCCAGGGGTCGCCTAATGAAAAACTGTTTTTT	CASSSQGSPNEKLFF
.	TRBD2	TRBV27	TRBJ2-1	TGTGCCAGCAGTTCGGGACTAAGTAATGAGCAGTTCTTC	CASSSGLSNEQFF
.	.	TRBV18	TRBJ2-7	TGTGCCAGCTCACCAGGGGAAAGCGAGCAGTACTTC	CASSPGESEQYF
.	.	TRBV11-2	TRBJ1-1	TGTGCCAGCAGCCTCGCTGAGGGGAACACTGAAGCTTTCTTT	CASSLAEGNTEAFF
few	.	TRBV6-5	TRBJ1-6	TGTGCCAGCAGTTACCCGTCGGCACAGGGCGTTTCACCCCTCCACTTT	CASSYPSAQGVSPLHF
.	.	TRBV6-1	TRBJ2-4	TGTGCCAGCACCGAAACCAGGGGAAAAAACATTCAGTACTTC	CASTETRGKNIQYF
.	TRBD2	TRBV18	TRBJ2-3	TGTGCCAGCTCACCGTTAGCGGGAGTGGATACGCAGTATTTT	CASSPLAGVDTQYF
once	TRBD1	TRBV18	TRBJ1-2	TGTGCCAGCTCACGGGGACAGGAGTTGCAGGGCTACACCTTC	CASSRGQELQGYTF
once	.	TRBV11-2	TRBJ1-6	TGTGCCAGCAGCTTAGTATGGCCTAATTCACCCCTCCACTTT	CASSLVWPNSPLHF
once	.	TRBV13	TRBJ2-7	TGTGCCAGCAGCTTAGAACGGCTCGTTCGGGGGGCTACCGGGCAGTACTTC	CASSLERLVRGATGQYF
.	TRBD1	TRBV6-6	TRBJ2-7	TGTGCCAGCAGGGAGACAGGGGATCCCTACGAGCAGTACTTC	CASRETGDPYEQYF
.	.	TRBV4-1	TRBJ1-2	TGCGCCAGCAGCCAAGCCGCAGGACTTCCTAACTATGGCTACACCTTC	CASSQAAGLPNYGYTF
.	TRBD2	TRBV6-5	TRBJ2-1	TGTGCCAGCAGTCCGGGACTAGGATCCTACAATGAGCAGTTCTTC	CASSPGLGSYNEQFF
.	TRBD1	TRBV5-1	TRBJ2-2	TGCGCCAGCAGGCTTCAGGGGGCTCCGAACACCGGGGAGCTGTTTTTT	CASRLQGAPNTGELFF
few	.	TRBV6-5	TRBJ1-2	TGTGCCAGCAGTTCAGGGAATGGCTACACCTTC	CASSSGNGYTF
.	.	TRBV2	TRBJ2-1	TGTGCCAGCAGGTCCCCTAGCGTCTACAATGAGCAGTTCTTC	CASRSPSVYNEQFF
.	TRBD1	TRBV6-5	TRBJ2-7	TGTGCCAGCAGTCCGGGACAGAGCCGGACCTACGAGCAGTACTTC	CASSPGQSRTYEQYF
.	.	TRBV21-1	TRBJ1-5	TGTGCCAGCGCCCAGGGGCCTAGTGGCAATCAGCCCCAGCATTTT	CASAQGPSGNQPQHF
.	TRBD1	TRBV27	TRBJ2-3	TGTGCCAGCAGTTCGGCGGGGACAGGTACGCAGTATTTT	CASSSAGTGTQYF
.	.	TRBV6-1	TRBJ1-4	TGTGCCAGCAGTGAAAATACAGGAAGATATAATGAAAAACTGTTTTTT	CASSENTGRYNEKLFF
.	.	TRBV6-5	TRBJ2-1	TGTGCCAGCAGCACAGGGTCCCCTTCCTACAATGAGCAGTTCTTC	CASSTGSPSYNEQFF
.	.	TRBV18	TRBJ2-1	TGTGCCAGCTCACTACAAATGGACAGTTACAATGAGCAGTTCTTC	CASSLQMDSYNEQFF
.	TRBD2	TRBV5-1	TRBJ2-1	TGCGCCAGCAGTCCCTTCGGGACTACGTATGAGCAGTTCTTC	CASSPFGTTYEQFF
.	TRBD1	TRBV6-1	TRBJ1-5	TGTGCCAGCAGTGAGGGACAGGGGCCAGAACAGCCCCAGCATTTT	CASSEGQGPEQPQHF
.	.	TRBV6-5	TRBJ1-5	TGTGCCAGCAGGGCGTCGGGGGTTAGCAATCAGCCCCAGCATTTT	CASRASGVSNQPQHF
.	.	TRBV30	TRBJ2-1	TGTGCCTGGAGGGTCAGCTCCTACAATGAGCAGTTCTTC	CAWRVSSYNEQFF
.	.	TRBV18	TRBJ1-1	TGTGCCAGCTCACCAGGTCGTCTTGCTGAAGCTTTCTTT	CASSPGRLAEAFF
.	.	TRBV7-9	TRBJ2-2	TGTGCCAGCAGCCCGCCGGGACTCGTCAACACCGGGGAGCTGTTTTTT	CASSPPGLVNTGELFF
.	TRBD1	TRBV5-6	TRBJ2-7	TGTGCCAGCAGCAGCGGGACAGGGGGCCTACGGCAGTACTTC	CASSSGTGGLRQYF
.	.	TRBV4-1	TRBJ2-7	TGCGCCAGCAGCCGTAGGGAGGAGCAGTACTTC	CASSRREEQYF
.	TRBD1	TRBV6-5	TRBJ1-2	TGTGCCAGCAGCCCACAGGGGGCGCGGGGCTACACCTTC	CASSPQGARGYTF
.	TRBD1	TRBV28	TRBJ1-5	TGTGCCAGCAAAACAGGGGGCAATCAGCCCCAGCATTTT	CASKTGGNQPQHF
.	.	TRBV28	TRBJ2-7	TGTGCCAGCAGTGGGGCCCCGAAGAACGAGCAGTACTTC	CASSGAPKNEQYF
.	TRBD1	TRBV7-9	TRBJ2-2	TGTGCCAGCAGCCCGTGGACAGGGGGTTCCACCGGGGAGCTGTTTTTT	CASSPWTGGSTGELFF
.	.	TRBV30	TRBJ2-5	TGTGCCTGGAGTGTAATAGTCCAAGAGACCCAGTACTTC	CAWSVIVQETQYF
.	.	TRBV5-4	TRBJ2-4	TGTGCCAGCAGCTTCCCCGAGGGAGATAGGGCCAAAAACATTCAGTACTTC	CASSFPEGDRAKNIQYF
.	.	TRBV6-1	TRBJ1-6	TGTGCCAGCAGTGAAGGGGGGGTTAGTTCACCCCTCCACTTT	CASSEGGVSSPLHF
.	TRBD1	TRBV6-5	TRBJ2-7	TGTGCCAGCAGTACCGGGACAGTAATCGAGCAGTACTTC	CASSTGTVIEQYF
.	.	TRBV9	TRBJ1-4	TGTGCCAGCAGCCCCCAGGTTTACGATGAAAAACTGTTTTTT	CASSPQVYDEKLFF
.	.	TRBV14	TRBJ2-7	TGTGCCAGCAGCCAGAGGGCGGGCGGCTCCTACGAGCAGTACTTC	CASSQRAGGSYEQYF
.	.	TRBV16	TRBJ1-1	TGTGCCAGCAGCCAAATGAGAGAAGCTTTCTTT	CASSQMREAFF
.	.	TRBV5-4	TRBJ1-1	TGTGCCAGCAGCTTGGCCTCGGTGAACACTGAAGCTTTCTTT	CASSLASVNTEAFF